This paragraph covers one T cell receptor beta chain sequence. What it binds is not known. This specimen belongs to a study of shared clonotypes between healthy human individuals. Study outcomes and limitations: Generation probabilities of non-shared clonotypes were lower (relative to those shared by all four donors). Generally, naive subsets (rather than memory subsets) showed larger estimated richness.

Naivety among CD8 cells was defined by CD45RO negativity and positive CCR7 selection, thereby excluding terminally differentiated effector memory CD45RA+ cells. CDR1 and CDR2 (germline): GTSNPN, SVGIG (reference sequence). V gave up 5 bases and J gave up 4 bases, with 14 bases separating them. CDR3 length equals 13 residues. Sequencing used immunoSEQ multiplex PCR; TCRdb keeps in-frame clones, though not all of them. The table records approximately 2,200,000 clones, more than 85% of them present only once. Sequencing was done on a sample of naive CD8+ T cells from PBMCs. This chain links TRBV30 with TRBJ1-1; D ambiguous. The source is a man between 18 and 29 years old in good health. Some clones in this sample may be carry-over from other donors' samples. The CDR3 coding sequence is TGTGCCTGGGAGATCTGGGTAGGCACTGAAGCTTTCTTT. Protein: CAWEIWVGTEAFF.